Each of the 9 T cell receptor beta chains below was sequenced from the same sample in a study of regulatory T cells in long-lasting Graves disease. The time point was: newly diagnosed GD, antithyroid drugs for less than 3 months. Extracted PBMC RNA gave rise to the TCR library. Through Arm-PCR of CDR3 regions and iRepertoire HTBI primers, TCR beta libraries were built. From the multiplex PCR reads, TCRdb called clonotypes with MiXCR, one entry per CDR3 protein. The profile shows around 320,000 distinct CDR3 sequences, 16% of them singletons. The data were also submitted as part of a second study, on T cells in Graves' hyperthyroidism and ophthalmopathy.

The sequencing here drew on peripheral blood mononuclear cells (PBMCs), taken at new diagnosis, from a patient treated with antithyroid drugs. The source of these receptors is a middle-aged man with Graves disease.

At least ten counts were recorded for this clonotype. The genes are TRBV6-1 and TRBJ1-2; maybe TRBD1 (5 bases). V was trimmed by 6 bases and J by 4 bases, leaving 15 bases between them. The CDR3 sequence is 14 residues long. Germline V gene sequence: CDR1 MNHNS, CDR2 SASEGT. The CDR3 nucleotides are TGTGCCAGCAGACCGCCGGGACGGTCCTATGGCTACACCTTC. Encoded protein: CASRPPGRSYGYTF.

At least ten counts were recorded for this clonotype. The rearrangement uses TRBV4-2 and TRBJ2-5, with D perhaps TRBD2 (5 bases). This CDR3 comprises 13 residues. CDR1 and CDR2 from the germline V gene are LGHNA and YNFKEQ. Trimming left V 4 bases short and J 3 bases short, with 9 bases between. The CDR3 loop reads CASSRRTEETQYF. The CDR3 nucleotides read TGTGCCAGCAGCCGGAGGACGGAAGAGACCCAGTACTTC.

This clonotype was seen ten or more times. The chain combines TRBV6-1 with TRBJ2-3, with TRBD1 as a possible D gene (6 bases). CDR1 is MNHNS, CDR2 SASEGT, per germline. Trimming stripped 0 bases from V and 0 bases from J, with 13 bases between. The CDR3 is made up of 17 amino acids. Here the CDR3 DNA reads TGTGCCAGCAGTGAAGCACAGGGATCCGATAGCACAGATACGCAGTATTTT. Translating it yields CASSEAQGSDSTDTQYF.

The chain is built from TRBV2 and TRBJ2-3, with D perhaps TRBD1 or TRBD2 (6 bases each). V gave up 6 bases and J gave up 4 bases, with 14 bases separating them. Germline V lookup: CDR1 SNHLY, CDR2 FYNNEI. This CDR3 contains 14 residues. The CDR3 reads CASSLGGRSDTQYF. For the CDR3, the DNA is TGTGCCAGCAGCTTGGGGGGCCGATCAGATACGCAGTATTTT.

This clonotype was observed at least ten times. This rearrangement joins TRBV6-1 to TRBJ2-1, with 8 bases matching TRBD2. This CDR3 region has 15 residues. The V segment lost 1 base and the J segment 8 bases; nucleotides outside the gene matches: 7. Germline V lookup: CDR1 MNHNS, CDR2 SASEGT. The CDR3 protein is CASSEGAGGVDEQFF. The CDR3 DNA reads as TGTGCCAGCAGTGAAGGTGCGGGGGGCGTCGATGAGCAGTTCTTC.

This clonotype was counted at least ten times. The chain joins TRBV7-6 to TRBJ2-7; 7 nucleotides align to TRBD2. The CDR3 has 14 residues. Germline CDR1 and CDR2: SGHVS and FNYEAQ. J lost 3 bases, V lost 1 base, and 3 bases had no gene match. Here the CDR3 DNA reads TGTGCCAGCAGCTTAGGACTAGCTAGCTACGAGCAGTACTTC. It translates to CASSLGLASYEQYF.

The chain recombines TRBV19 with TRBJ1-4, with a weak D call TRBD1 (6 bases). Trimming pared 9 bases from V and 8 bases from J, leaving 19 bases between. CDR3 length: 14 amino acids. CDR1 and CDR2 (germline): LNHDA, SQIVND (reference sequence). The CDR3 DNA sequence: TGTGCCAGCGCCGGGAGGGCAGGGGACGAAAAACTGTTTTTT. Protein product: CASAGRAGDEKLFF.

This clonotype was observed many times. The chain links TRBV7-2 to TRBJ2-2; D uncertain. V was clipped by 5 bases and J by 4 bases, with 11 bases between them. The CDR3 spans 14 residues. Germline V gene data show CDR1 as SGHTA and CDR2 as FQGNSA. CDR3 loop: CASSNIRSTGELFF. The CDR3 nucleotides are TGTGCCAGCAGCAACATACGAAGCACCGGGGAGCTGTTTTTT.

This clonotype was seen only a few times. The rearrangement links TRBV5-1 to TRBJ2-5; 8 bases map to TRBD1. V shed 8 bases, J shed 4 bases, and the junction held 13 bases outside the gene matches. The CDR3 consists of 15 residues. Germline V CDR1 and CDR2: SGHRS, YFSETQ. The CDR3 DNA follows: TGCGCCAGGACAGGGGTACCGGGGAGAGGAGAGACCCAGTACTTC. The encoded protein is CARTGVPGRGETQYF.